This T cell receptor beta chain was identified during a study of regulatory T cells in long-lasting Graves disease. In its sample, this clonotype was seen a few times. Investigators prepared the TCR beta libraries by applying iRepertoire HTBI primers and Arm-PCR of CDR3 regions. TCRdb re-called the multiplex PCR reads through MiXCR, storing one row per CDR3 protein. The table has 550,000 to 650,000 distinct CDR3 sequences, about 16% seen once; the top ten hold approximately 12%. Noted time point: newly diagnosed GD, antithyroid drugs for less than 3 months. The TCR library was made from RNA extracted from PBMCs. Looked up from germline, CDR1 is SGHRS and CDR2 is YFSETQ. The CDR3 consists of 16 residues. With 0 bases clipped from V and 2 bases from J, the junction kept 5 bases outside the gene matches. This sample was shared with a second study, whose subject was T cells in Graves' hyperthyroidism and ophthalmopathy.

The sequence came from a man aged 18 to 29 with Graves disease. The sequenced sample was peripheral blood mononuclear cells (PBMCs), obtained at new diagnosis, from a patient treated with antithyroid drugs. V usage is TRBV5-1 and J usage is TRBJ2-1; 7 nucleotides agree with TRBD2. CDR3 sequence reads: CASSLEAGDTYNEQFF. Written as DNA, the CDR3 is TGCGCCAGCAGCTTGGAGGCGGGAGATACCTACAATGAGCAGTTCTTC.